These 14 T cell receptor beta chains came from one sample sequenced in a study of T cell responses to AZD1222 COVID-19 vaccine. TCRdb's table, derived via immunoSEQ multiplex PCR, lists solely in-frame clones and lacks some. The table has roughly 140,000 clones, approximately 78% seen once. The sample in question was peripheral blood, obtained on day 0 of MenACWY control vaccination. The receptors here all came from an adult in good health.

The chain couples TRBV6-5 to TRBJ1-1, with D hard to call. The V end lost 6 bases, the J end lost 8 bases, and 7 bases lay between the germline ends. Looked up from germline, CDR1 is MNHEY and CDR2 is SVGAGI. The CDR3 runs 10 residues. In nucleotides, the CDR3 is TGTGCCAGCAGGGTCGGGGAAGCTTTCTTT. Its translation: CASRVGEAFF.

The chain employs TRBV18 and TRBJ2-7; TRBD1 is a possible D gene (5 bases). V lost 2 bases and J 1 base, leaving 9 bases between the germline ends. CDR1 KGHSH and CDR2 LQKENI come from the germline V gene. CDR3 length equals 14 residues. Written as DNA, the CDR3 is TGTGCCAGCTCACCAACTGGGGCATCCTACGAGCAGTACGTC. Its protein product is CASSPTGASYEQYV.

The chain couples TRBV12-3 or TRBV12-4 to TRBJ1-5; D possibly corresponds to TRBD1 (5 bases). The CDR3 totals 13 residues. The V and J ends lost 2 bases and 7 bases respectively, with 9 bases between them. The CDR3 spells CASSLIGGQPQHF. The CDR3 coding sequence is TGTGCCAGCAGTTTAATCGGGGGACAGCCCCAGCATTTT.

The chain employs TRBV30 and TRBJ2-3, with 7 bases lining up with TRBD2. J gave up 4 bases and V 6 bases, and 7 bases lay outside the gene matches. CDR1 GTSNPN and CDR2 SVGIG come from the germline V gene (reference sequence). The CDR3 covers 13 residues. The CDR3 DNA is TGTGCCTGCCAGACTAGCTCCGCAGATACGCAGTATTTT. This gives the protein CACQTSSADTQYF.

The rearrangement links TRBV6-5 to TRBJ2-3; no reliable D call. With 6 bases removed from V and 0 bases from J, the gap between germline ends came to 13 bases. Germline CDR1 and CDR2: MNHEY and SVGAGI. The CDR3 consists of 15 residues. This CDR3 is CASRSRLASTDTQYF. The CDR3 DNA sequence: TGTGCCAGCAGGAGCAGGTTAGCTAGCACAGATACGCAGTATTTT.

The genes are TRBV2 and TRBJ1-3, with a weak D call TRBD1 (6 bases). The V and J ends lost 4 bases and 7 bases respectively, with 14 bases between them. The CDR3 length is 14 residues. The germline CDR1 and CDR2 sequences are SNHLY and FYNNEI. CDR3 region: CASSATGLPNTIYF. The DNA of the CDR3 is TGTGCCAGCAGTGCAACAGGGTTGCCCAACACCATATATTTT. Full variable domain (rest looked up from reference TRBV2 and TRBJ1-3): EPEVTQTPSHQVTQMGQEVILRCVPISNHLYFYWYRQILGQKVEFLVSFYNNEISEKSEIFDDQFSVERPDGSNFTLKIRSTKLEDSAMYFCASSATGLPNTIYFGEGSWLTVV.

The V and J genes are TRBV6-4 and TRBJ2-1, with TRBD2 identical over 8 bases. With V trimmed by 3 bases and J by 5 bases, 3 bases remained unmatched. Germline CDR1 reads MRHNA; CDR2 reads SNTAGT. CDR3 size: 14 residues. The DNA of the CDR3 is TGTGCCAGCAGTGAGTGGCGGGGGGACAATGAGCAGTTCTTC. Amino acid sequence: CASSEWRGDNEQFF.

This chain links TRBV28 with TRBJ2-3; a weak D match, TRBD1 (8 bases). The CDR3 runs 15 residues. Germline lookup yields CDR1 MDHEN and CDR2 SYDVKM. V lost 5 bases and J lost 4, with 16 bases in between. The CDR3 DNA reads TGTGCCAGCAGTCCCCAGGGGGCGGGGGCAGATACGCAGTATTTT. As protein: CASSPQGAGADTQYF.

The chain recombines TRBV5-5 with TRBJ2-2; TRBD1 or TRBD2 may be the D gene (6 bases each). Germline CDR1 is SGHKS and CDR2 is YYEKEE (reference sequence). CDR3 size: 18 residues. Deletions cut 0 bases from V and 1 base from J, with 16 bases between. CDR3 sequence: CASSLVVVGGKNTGELFF. CDR3 DNA sequence: TGTGCCAGCAGCTTGGTCGTGGTAGGGGGGAAGAACACCGGGGAGCTGTTTTTT.

V usage is TRBV12-3 or TRBV12-4 and J usage is TRBJ2-7, with a tentative D call TRBD1 (6 bases). The CDR3 spans 13 residues. V was pared by 5 bases and J by 3 bases, with 11 bases between. This CDR3 is CASSREGVYEQYV. CDR3 coding DNA: TGTGCCAGCAGTAGAGAGGGGGTCTACGAGCAGTACGTC.

The chain couples TRBV7-9 to TRBJ2-3, with unresolved D. The CDR3 has 15 residues. Trimming shortened V by 4 bases and J by 1 base, and 12 bases separated the two germline ends. Germline-derived CDR1 and CDR2 are SEHNR and FQNEAQ (reference sequence). The CDR3 protein is CASSSRLEGTDTQYF. The CDR3 coding sequence is TGTGCCAGCAGCTCCCGACTTGAGGGCACAGATACGCAGTATTTT.

This rearrangement joins TRBV7-9 to TRBJ2-2, with D perhaps matching TRBD1 or TRBD2 (6 bases each). The V gene lost 4 bases and the J gene lost 1 base, with 10 bases spanning the gap. The CDR3 totals 15 residues. Germline-derived CDR1 and CDR2 are SEHNR and FQNEAQ (reference sequence). The CDR3 here is CASSYGGLNTGELFF. The DNA for the CDR3 is TGTGCCAGCAGCTACGGGGGCCTGAACACCGGGGAGCTGTTTTTT. Full variable domain (outside the CDR3, taken from reference TRBV7-9 and TRBJ2-2): DTGVSQNPRHKITKRGQNVTFRCDPISEHNRLYWYRQTLGQGPEFLTYFQNEAQLEKSRLLSDRFSAERPKGSFSTLEIQRTEQGDSAMYLCASSYGGLNTGELFFGEGSRLTVL.

The chain recombines TRBV7-9 with TRBJ1-1, with D unresolved. Trimming took off 5 bases at V and 11 bases at J, with 18 bases between the two ends. From germline, CDR1 is SEHNR and CDR2 FQNEAQ (reference sequence). CDR3 length equals 13 residues. The CDR3 DNA sequence: TGTGCCAGCAGCCGACCCGTTACCAGCGTGGCTTTCTTT. It encodes CASSRPVTSVAFF.

The V call is TRBV7-8, the J call TRBJ1-5, with unresolved D. This CDR3 region has 13 residues. V shed 5 bases and J shed 4 bases, with 9 bases lying between them. Germline V gives CDR1 SGHVS, CDR2 FQNEAQ. The CDR3 region has the DNA TGTGCCAGCAGCCCCACAGTTAATCAGCCCCAGCATTTT. It translates to CASSPTVNQPQHF. Together with reference TRBV7-8 and TRBJ1-5, the CDR3 gives the full variable domain: GAGVSQSPRYKVAKRGQDVALRCDPISGHVSLFWYQQALGQGPEFLTYFQNEAQLDKSGLPSDRFFAERPEGSVSTLKIQRTQQEDSAVYLCASSPTVNQPQHFGDGTRLSIL.